The rows below give T cell receptor beta chains drawn from one sample of a study of blood T cell repertoires in COVID-19. Profiled with immunoSEQ multiplex PCR; TCRdb holds only in-frame clones, not every one. The sample consists of over 150,000 clones, approximately 87% of them appearing once. Material: peripheral blood. The receptor set was obtained from a woman aged 18-35 years who had recovered from COVID-19. The CDR3 runs from the conserved cysteine through the conserved F or W. Each record gives: V gene, clone size, D gene, J gene, CDR3 DNA, CDR3 protein. The D gene is left open where the match is weak. Part of the rows lack a size; the others show once, few, many or a class for expanded clones.

v_gene: TRBV5-1; abundance: -; d_gene: -; j_gene: TRBJ1-1; CDR3nt: TGCGCCAGCAGCTTGACAGGGCCTTCCAACACTGAAGCTTTCTTT; CDR3aa: CASSLTGPSNTEAFF
v_gene: TRBV7-3; abundance: -; d_gene: -; j_gene: TRBJ1-3; CDR3nt: TGTGCCAGCAGCTCTGGAGTTTCCGGAAACACCATATATTTT; CDR3aa: CASSSGVSGNTIYF
v_gene: TRBV7-9; abundance: few; d_gene: TRBD1; j_gene: TRBJ2-2; CDR3nt: TGTGCCAGCAGCTTCTGGACAGGTGGGACCGGGGAGCTGTTTTTT; CDR3aa: CASSFWTGGTGELFF
v_gene: TRBV6-5; abundance: once; d_gene: -; j_gene: TRBJ2-2; CDR3nt: TGTGCCAGCAGCCCCATGGGGGGAACCGGGGAGCTGTTTTTT; CDR3aa: CASSPMGGTGELFF
v_gene: TRBV5-8; abundance: -; d_gene: -; j_gene: TRBJ2-1; CDR3nt: TGTGCCAGCAGCTTCGAGGAGCAGTTCTTC; CDR3aa: CASSFEEQFF
v_gene: TRBV11-2; abundance: -; d_gene: TRBD2; j_gene: TRBJ2-5; CDR3nt: TGTGCCAGCAGCTTAGCCACTAGCGGGAGGGCCCGTAAGACCCAGTACTTC; CDR3aa: CASSLATSGRARKTQYF
v_gene: TRBV6-5; abundance: -; d_gene: TRBD1; j_gene: TRBJ2-1; CDR3nt: TGTGCCAGCAGTTACTCGTACAGGGGGTTCAACAATGAGCAGTTCTTC; CDR3aa: CASSYSYRGFNNEQFF
v_gene: TRBV11-2; abundance: -; d_gene: TRBD2; j_gene: TRBJ2-5; CDR3nt: TGTGCCAGCAGCCCGGGGACTAGCGGGAGAGAGACCCAGTACTTC; CDR3aa: CASSPGTSGRETQYF
v_gene: TRBV7-6; abundance: -; d_gene: -; j_gene: TRBJ2-5; CDR3nt: TGTGCCAGCAGCAGCCTCGTGGCGACTCAAGAGACCCAGTACTTC; CDR3aa: CASSSLVATQETQYF
v_gene: TRBV12-3/TRBV12-4; abundance: -; d_gene: -; j_gene: TRBJ2-3; CDR3nt: TGTGCCAGCAGTTTGGGGCTGCCAGATACGCAGTATTTT; CDR3aa: CASSLGLPDTQYF
v_gene: TRBV24-1; abundance: once; d_gene: TRBD1; j_gene: TRBJ2-2; CDR3nt: TGTGCCACATCCCTAGGGGGCTGGACATCGAACACCGGGGAGCTGTTTTTT; CDR3aa: CATSLGGWTSNTGELFF
v_gene: TRBV5-1; abundance: few; d_gene: TRBD2; j_gene: TRBJ2-1; CDR3nt: TGCGCCAGCAGCTTGCTCGGCGGGGGGTCCTACAATGAGCAGTTCTTC; CDR3aa: CASSLLGGGSYNEQFF
v_gene: TRBV12-3/TRBV12-4; abundance: -; d_gene: -; j_gene: TRBJ1-5; CDR3nt: TGTGCCAGCAGTTTTCAGGGGAACCAGCCCCAGCATTTT; CDR3aa: CASSFQGNQPQHF
v_gene: TRBV5-1; abundance: -; d_gene: TRBD1; j_gene: TRBJ2-5; CDR3nt: TGCGCCGCCGGACAGGGGGACACCGTGGGGACCCAGTACTTC; CDR3aa: CAAGQGDTVGTQYF
v_gene: TRBV4-3; abundance: -; d_gene: -; j_gene: TRBJ2-7; CDR3nt: TGCGCCAGCAGCCAAGATACGTTAGGGGATATCAAGAACGAGCAGTACTTC; CDR3aa: CASSQDTLGDIKNEQYF
v_gene: TRBV2; abundance: -; d_gene: -; j_gene: TRBJ2-7; CDR3nt: TGTGCCAGCAGTGACGGAGGAGCAGCATCCTACGAGCAGTACTTC; CDR3aa: CASSDGGAASYEQYF
v_gene: TRBV6-2/TRBV6-3; abundance: -; d_gene: -; j_gene: TRBJ2-3; CDR3nt: TGTGCCAGCAGTTCTGGAGCCACAGATACGCAGTATTTT; CDR3aa: CASSSGATDTQYF
v_gene: TRBV3-1/TRBV3-2; abundance: -; d_gene: -; j_gene: TRBJ2-7; CDR3nt: TGTGCCAGCAGCCAAACACCCTACGAGCAGTACTTC; CDR3aa: CASSQTPYEQYF
v_gene: TRBV27; abundance: -; d_gene: -; j_gene: TRBJ2-7; CDR3nt: TGTGCCAGCAGTTTACGGACAAACTACGAGCAGTACTTC; CDR3aa: CASSLRTNYEQYF
v_gene: TRBV5-4; abundance: -; d_gene: TRBD1; j_gene: TRBJ2-7; CDR3nt: TGTGCCAGCAGCTTCGACGGGACAGCCTCCTACGAGCAGTACTTC; CDR3aa: CASSFDGTASYEQYF
v_gene: TRBV11-2; abundance: -; d_gene: TRBD2; j_gene: TRBJ2-7; CDR3nt: TGTGCCAGCAGCTTAGATCTAGCGGGGGGCTACGAGCAGTACTTC; CDR3aa: CASSLDLAGGYEQYF
v_gene: TRBV27; abundance: -; d_gene: -; j_gene: TRBJ1-5; CDR3nt: TGTGCCAGCAGTTTCAGGGGCCCCGATCAGCCCCAGCATTTT; CDR3aa: CASSFRGPDQPQHF
v_gene: TRBV6-5; abundance: -; d_gene: -; j_gene: TRBJ2-2; CDR3nt: TGTGCCAGCAGAGCAGGGGTCCCTAACACCGGGGAGCTGTTTTTT; CDR3aa: CASRAGVPNTGELFF
v_gene: TRBV15; abundance: once; d_gene: TRBD1; j_gene: TRBJ1-5; CDR3nt: TGTGCCACCAGCCTAAGACAGGGCGGCAATCAGCCCCAGCATTTT; CDR3aa: CATSLRQGGNQPQHF
v_gene: TRBV9; abundance: -; d_gene: TRBD2; j_gene: TRBJ2-1; CDR3nt: TGTGCCAGCAGCGTAGGGCGGGGGGATTCCTACAATGAGCAGTTCTTC; CDR3aa: CASSVGRGDSYNEQFF
v_gene: TRBV4-1; abundance: few; d_gene: TRBD2; j_gene: TRBJ2-7; CDR3nt: TGCGCCAGCAGCCAGACTAGCGGGGATTACGAGCAGTACTTC; CDR3aa: CASSQTSGDYEQYF
v_gene: TRBV19; abundance: -; d_gene: TRBD2; j_gene: TRBJ2-1; CDR3nt: TGTGCCAGTAGTATTGGACTAGCGGGGGGGTACAATGAGCAGTTCTTC; CDR3aa: CASSIGLAGGYNEQFF
v_gene: TRBV6-2/TRBV6-3; abundance: -; d_gene: TRBD2; j_gene: TRBJ2-1; CDR3nt: TGTGCCAGCAGTCCCAGCGGGGACCTCTACAATGAGCAGTTCTTC; CDR3aa: CASSPSGDLYNEQFF
v_gene: TRBV4-1; abundance: -; d_gene: TRBD1; j_gene: TRBJ1-5; CDR3nt: TGCGCCAGCAGCCAATTGACAGGGGGCAATCAGCCCCAGCATTTT; CDR3aa: CASSQLTGGNQPQHF
v_gene: TRBV7-7; abundance: -; d_gene: TRBD1; j_gene: TRBJ2-7; CDR3nt: TGTGCCAGCAGCCATCAACAGGGGTACGAGCAGTACTTC; CDR3aa: CASSHQQGYEQYF
v_gene: TRBV6-2/TRBV6-3; abundance: -; d_gene: -; j_gene: TRBJ1-1; CDR3nt: TGTGCCAGCAGTCCATCACCGGGACACTTGAACACTGAAGCTTTCTTT; CDR3aa: CASSPSPGHLNTEAFF
v_gene: TRBV24-1; abundance: -; d_gene: TRBD2; j_gene: TRBJ2-5; CDR3nt: TGTGCCACCAGTGATCGAACTAGCGGGGGAGGAGAGACCCAGTACTTC; CDR3aa: CATSDRTSGGGETQYF
v_gene: TRBV2; abundance: -; d_gene: -; j_gene: TRBJ2-1; CDR3nt: TGTGCCAGCTTACTAGCTTACAATGAGCAGTTCTTC; CDR3aa: CASLLAYNEQFF
v_gene: TRBV7-6; abundance: -; d_gene: -; j_gene: TRBJ2-7; CDR3nt: TGTGCCAGCAGCTTAGCTCACAGGGCTGACTACGAGCAGTACTTC; CDR3aa: CASSLAHRADYEQYF
v_gene: TRBV6-6; abundance: -; d_gene: -; j_gene: TRBJ1-1; CDR3nt: TGTGCCAGCAGTTACTCGAGTACGAACACTGAAGCTTTCTTT; CDR3aa: CASSYSSTNTEAFF
v_gene: TRBV6-2/TRBV6-3; abundance: -; d_gene: -; j_gene: TRBJ2-5; CDR3nt: TGTGCCAGCAGTTCCGATACTAGTCAAGAGACCCAGTACTTC; CDR3aa: CASSSDTSQETQYF
v_gene: TRBV19; abundance: -; d_gene: TRBD1; j_gene: TRBJ1-2; CDR3nt: TGTGCCAGTAGTATATCGGGACAGAAGTTCTATGGCTACACCTTC; CDR3aa: CASSISGQKFYGYTF
v_gene: TRBV3-1/TRBV3-2; abundance: -; d_gene: TRBD1; j_gene: TRBJ1-5; CDR3nt: TGTGCCAGCAGCCAGGGACAGGGATCTCAGCCCCAGCATTTT; CDR3aa: CASSQGQGSQPQHF
v_gene: TRBV2; abundance: -; d_gene: -; j_gene: TRBJ2-1; CDR3nt: TGTGCCAGCAATCCTAGCGTCTACAATGAGCAGTTCTTC; CDR3aa: CASNPSVYNEQFF
v_gene: TRBV9; abundance: -; d_gene: TRBD1; j_gene: TRBJ2-1; CDR3nt: TGTGCCAGCAGCCAGGGGGCAGGCTCCTACAATGAGCAGTTCTTC; CDR3aa: CASSQGAGSYNEQFF